Detailed here is one T cell receptor (beta chain). From germline, CDR1 is MNHEY and CDR2 SMNVEV (reference sequence). CDR3 size: 16 residues. V lost 5 bases to trimming and J lost 3 bases; unmatched junction nucleotides: 8. This entry is derived from a study of blood T cell repertoires in COVID-19. Overall study context: Some COVID-19 samples were acute and others convalescent; all came from the United States, Italy and Spain. PBMCs, B-cell-depleted T cells, or T cells were the source of the cDNA or gDNA that made up the material.

Method: immunoSEQ multiplex PCR; TCRdb's copy keeps in-frame clones and lacks some. Altogether some 170,000 clones are present, around 80% being singletons, with the ten largest covering about 6%. Self-reported history from a screening survey and questionnaire set each donor's cohort. Cohort 3 donors were reported recovered after two negative PCRs, clearance, or symptom resolution. Material: PBMCs or T cells enriched from blood (not recorded which). This sequence was found in a man aged 40-55 years who had recovered from COVID-19. The J gene is TRBJ2-4, the V gene TRBV27, with 9 positions matching TRBD2. CDR3 residues: CASSTPGLAGKNIQYF. CDR3 nucleotides: TGTGCCAGCAGTACCCCGGGACTAGCAGGCAAAAACATTCAGTACTTC.